This T cell receptor beta chain was documented in a study of blood T cell repertoires in COVID-19. Study details: Collection of acute and convalescent COVID-19 samples took place in the United States, Italy and Spain. The analysed material was cDNA or gDNA that came from T cells, B-cell-depleted T cells, or PBMCs.

Source study methods: Estimated nucleated cell counts came from reference gene primer amplification. TCRdb's copy holds only in-frame clones and misses some; the assay was immunoSEQ multiplex PCR. V and J calls and clone size follow that table, whereas D and trimming were derived from the DNA. Seen here are around 270,000 clones, about 89% observed once, and the top ten hold about 4.6%. Germline CDR1 SEHNR, CDR2 FQNEAQ (reference sequence). V lost 5 bases to trimming and J lost 4 bases; unmatched junction nucleotides: 16. CDR3 length equals 17 residues. This chain joins TRBV7-9 and TRBJ1-2; the match to TRBD1 covers 7 bases. Source material: peripheral blood. The receptor's source is a man in his forties or fifties with acute or convalescent COVID-19. The CDR3 DNA reads as TGTGCCAGCAGCCCCCGGACAGGTTTTATTGGACCCTATGGCTACACCTTC. The encoded protein is CASSPRTGFIGPYGYTF.